The 27 T cell receptor beta chains below all came from one sample that was sequenced in a study of T cell responses to AZD1222 COVID-19 vaccine. Using immunoSEQ multiplex PCR, the repertoire was profiled, and TCRdb retains in-frame clones only, with some absent. Found here are some 30,000 clones, around 88% of them singletons; the top ten hold approximately 6.8%. The specimen comprised peripheral blood, sampled on day 0 of AZD1222 vaccination. These receptors all stem from an adult in good health.

This chain links TRBV30 with TRBJ2-7; 9 bases match TRBD1. The CDR3 has 13 amino acids. Germline CDR1 and CDR2: GTSNPN and SVGIG (reference sequence). J gave up 4 bases and V 4 bases, and 5 bases lay outside the gene matches. The CDR3 loop is CAWNTGTGYEQYF. As DNA, the CDR3 is TGTGCCTGGAACACCGGGACAGGGTACGAGCAGTACTTC.

This clone was counted a few times. V gene TRBV7-2 combines with J gene TRBJ1-5; D is perhaps TRBD1 (5 bases). The CDR3 is 17 amino acids. Trimming left V 1 base short and J 1 base short, with 14 bases between. Per the germline V gene, CDR1 is SGHTA and CDR2 is FQGNSA. For the CDR3, the DNA is TGTGCCAGCAGCTTAGTGGGGGGGGGTGGCAGCAATCAGCCCCAGCATTTT. Translated: CASSLVGGGGSNQPQHF.

The CDR3 is CASSLNPGTGIYEQYF. The CDR3 DNA sequence: TGTGCCAGCAGTTTAAACCCCGGGACAGGGATTTACGAGCAGTACTTC. The chain joins TRBV28 to TRBJ2-7; 9 nucleotides match TRBD1. The V gene's germline CDR1 is MDHEN and CDR2 SYDVKM. The J segment lost 4 bases and the V segment lost 2 bases, leaving 9 bases of the junction unmatched. The length of the CDR3 is 16 residues.

The chain recombines TRBV28 with TRBJ1-5; D gene ambiguous. V shed 2 bases and J shed 5 bases, with 4 bases lying between them. This CDR3 region has 12 residues. CDR1 and CDR2 (germline): MDHEN, SYDVKM. CDR3: CASSLQDQPQHF. The DNA of the CDR3 is TGTGCCAGCAGTTTACAGGATCAGCCCCAGCATTTT.

The chain uses TRBV29-1 and TRBJ2-7, with 13 bases identical to TRBD2. This CDR3 comprises 15 residues. Looked up from germline, CDR1 is SQVTM and CDR2 is ANQGSEA. V lost 6 bases and J lost 6; bases outside the gene matches: 11. CDR3 sequence reads: CSVTLPGLAGFEQYF. Written as DNA, the CDR3 is TGCAGCGTCACCCTCCCGGGACTAGCGGGATTCGAGCAGTACTTC.

V gene TRBV6-5 combines with J gene TRBJ2-6, with D perhaps matching TRBD2 (5 bases). The CDR3 length is 14 residues. Trimming took off 8 bases at V and 2 bases at J, with 10 bases between the two ends. From germline, CDR1 is MNHEY and CDR2 SVGAGI. The CDR3 reads CASEGGAGANVLTF. The CDR3 coding sequence is TGTGCCAGCGAAGGAGGCGCTGGGGCCAACGTCCTGACTTTC.

Only one count was recorded for this clone. The chain uses TRBV7-3 and TRBJ1-6; weak D call: TRBD1 (6 bases). CDR1 SGHTA and CDR2 FQGTGA come from the germline V gene. The V gene lost 3 bases and the J gene lost 9 bases, with 12 bases spanning the gap. CDR3 length: 14 amino acids. In DNA form, the CDR3 reads TGTGCCAGCAGCTTCTCGGGGGGCGGTTCACCCCTCCACTTT. Residues: CASSFSGGGSPLHF.

The chain employs TRBV7-2 and TRBJ1-5; D not resolved. Trimming removed 1 base from V and 8 bases from J, with 12 bases in between. Looked up from germline, CDR1 is SGHTA and CDR2 is FQGNSA. This CDR3 spans 14 amino acids. The CDR3 protein is CASSLDQGSKPQHF. In DNA form, the CDR3 reads TGTGCCAGCAGCTTAGATCAAGGGAGTAAGCCCCAGCATTTT.

The chain recombines TRBV28 with TRBJ2-5, with 9 positions matching TRBD1. Per the germline V gene, CDR1 is MDHEN and CDR2 is SYDVKM. The trim removed 4 bases at V and 5 bases at J, leaving 5 bases unmatched. This CDR3 comprises 14 residues. The CDR3 protein is CASSYRGRPETQYF. The CDR3 region has the DNA TGTGCCAGCAGTTACAGGGGGCGCCCGGAGACCCAGTACTTC. Full variable domain (rest looked up from reference TRBV28 and TRBJ2-5): DVKVTQSSRYLVKRTGEKVFLECVQDMDHENMFWYRQDPGLGLRLIYFSYDVKMKEKGDIPEGYSVSREKKERFSLILESASTNQTSMYLCASSYRGRPETQYFGPGTRLLVL.

This rearrangement joins TRBV5-6 to TRBJ1-2; 7 positions match TRBD1. V shed 1 base, J shed 4 bases, and the junction held 7 bases outside the gene matches. The CDR3 totals 15 residues. Germline V gives CDR1 SGHDT, CDR2 YYEEEE. The CDR3 DNA is TGTGCCAGCAGCTTGTCCGGTGAGGGGGCCTATGGCTACACCTTC. Its protein is CASSLSGEGAYGYTF.

This clone showed up just once. The CDR3 nucleotides are TGTGCCAGCAGTTACTCGGACAGGAGGAACACTGAAGCTTTCTTT. It encodes CASSYSDRRNTEAFF. This chain uses TRBV6-2 or TRBV6-3 with TRBJ1-1; 7 bases are shared with TRBD1. CDR3 length: 15 amino acids. Germline V lookup: CDR1 MNHEY, CDR2 SVGEGT. V was clipped by 0 bases and J by 1 base; unmatched bases: 2.

The J gene is TRBJ2-7, the V gene TRBV9, with 9 positions matching TRBD2. The CDR3 has 15 amino acids. With 0 bases clipped from V and 4 bases from J, the junction kept 5 bases outside the gene matches. Germline V CDR1 and CDR2: SGDLS, YYNGEE. The CDR3 DNA is TGTGCCAGCAGCGTAGATTCTAGCGGGATTTACGAGCAGTACTTC. Its translation: CASSVDSSGIYEQYF.

The CDR3 region has the DNA TGTGCCAGTAGTACCCACCGGACTAGCGGGAGGTCCGATACGCAGTATTTT. It yields the protein CASSTHRTSGRSDTQYF. The rearrangement joins TRBV19 to TRBJ2-3; 14 bases are shared with TRBD2. This CDR3 region has 17 residues. The trim removed 4 bases at V and 6 bases at J, leaving 9 bases unmatched. Per germline, CDR1 LNHDA and CDR2 SQIVND (reference sequence).

This clone was found once. The chain joins TRBV7-2 to TRBJ2-7; 8 positions match TRBD1. The CDR3 loop spans 16 amino acids. Germline CDR1 SGHTA, CDR2 FQGNSA. V lost 4 bases, J lost 7 bases, and 15 bases stayed unmatched. In DNA form, the CDR3 reads TGTGCCAGCAGCTGGCCAGGGGGCGCAGGATCGGGAGAGCAGTACTTC. Translating gives CASSWPGGAGSGEQYF.

This rearrangement joins TRBV6-5 to TRBJ2-7; D is perhaps TRBD1 (5 bases). This CDR3 is 12 amino acids long. Trimming removed 6 bases at V and 1 base at J, with 7 bases between. Germline V gene lookup returns CDR1 MNHEY and CDR2 SVGAGI. The CDR3 bases are TGTGCCAGCAGGGACACTTCCTACGAGCAGTACTTC. Residues: CASRDTSYEQYF.

V is TRBV27 and J is TRBJ2-3; 12 positions agree with TRBD2. This CDR3 region has 16 residues. Germline values: CDR1 MNHEY, CDR2 SMNVEV (reference sequence). The V segment lost 5 bases and the J segment 4 bases; nucleotides outside the gene matches: 7. DNA for the CDR3: TGTGCCAGCAGTCCGTGGACTAGCGGGACCTCAGATACGCAGTATTTT. Its protein product is CASSPWTSGTSDTQYF.

The rearrangement uses TRBV7-9 and TRBJ1-1; 7 nucleotides align to TRBD1. The CDR3 is made up of 15 amino acids. The germline gives CDR1 SEHNR, CDR2 FQNEAQ (reference sequence). V gave up 5 bases and J gave up 0 bases; unmatched junction bases: 6. Written as DNA, the CDR3 is TGTGCCAGCAGCCCGTGGGACAGTATGAACACTGAAGCTTTCTTT. Protein sequence: CASSPWDSMNTEAFF.

The genes are TRBV4-1 and TRBJ1-2; TRBD1 aligns across 8 bases. Germline V gene data show CDR1 as MGHRA and CDR2 as YSYEKL. There are 12 residues in the CDR3. V shed 4 bases, J shed 8 bases, and the junction held 3 bases outside the gene matches. The CDR3 protein is CASSLGTGGYTF. CDR3 bases: TGCGCCAGCAGCCTGGGGACAGGCGGCTACACCTTC.

The rearrangement uses TRBV5-1 and TRBJ1-6; D not certain. Germline V CDR1 and CDR2: SGHRS, YFSETQ. V shed 3 bases and J shed 5 bases, with 9 bases lying between them. CDR3 length equals 14 residues. The CDR3: CASSSDGNNSPLHF. CDR3 DNA sequence: TGCGCCAGCAGCTCGGACGGGAATAATTCACCCCTCCACTTT.

This chain joins TRBV7-9 and TRBJ2-1, with D possibly called TRBD1 or TRBD2 (5 bases each). The CDR3 length is 13 residues. Per the germline V gene, CDR1 is SEHNR and CDR2 is FQNEAQ (reference sequence). V lost 4 bases, J lost 7 bases, and 11 bases lay in between. As DNA, the CDR3 is TGTGCCAGCAGCTGGGACGGAGAGAATGAGCAGTTCTTC. It codes for CASSWDGENEQFF.

In this sample, this clone turned up once. The V gene is TRBV27, the J gene TRBJ2-7; 7 positions agree with TRBD2. Germline-derived CDR1 and CDR2 are MNHEY and SMNVEV (reference sequence). Trimming cost V 6 bases and J 4 bases; bases outside gene matches: 9. CDR3 size: 14 residues. CDR3 sequence reads: CASRSGVAAYEQYF. The CDR3, as DNA: TGTGCCAGCAGAAGCGGGGTAGCGGCTTACGAGCAGTACTTC.

The rearrangement uses TRBV6-1 and TRBJ1-4; a possible D gene is TRBD1 (5 bases). The V gene's germline CDR1 is MNHNS and CDR2 SASEGT. There are 14 residues in the CDR3. Trimming shortened V by 2 bases and J by 4 bases, and 8 bases separated the two germline ends. The CDR3 bases are TGTGCCAGCAGTGAAAAACAGGTTAATGAAAAACTGTTTTTT. This gives the protein CASSEKQVNEKLFF.

The J gene is TRBJ2-3, the V gene TRBV4-1; the match to TRBD1 covers 11 bases. Germline trimming cut 5 bases from V and 5 bases from J; bases unmatched to any gene: 12. Germline CDR1 is MGHRA and CDR2 is YSYEKL. CDR3 length: 17 amino acids. This CDR3 is CASSSNLRDRGKDTQYF. CDR3 DNA: TGCGCCAGCAGCTCAAACCTCCGGGACAGGGGGAAAGATACGCAGTATTTT.

This chain joins TRBV30 and TRBJ1-2, with D maybe TRBD1 (5 bases). V shed 1 base and J shed 1 base, with 19 bases lying between them. Germline V gene data show CDR1 as GTSNPN and CDR2 as SVGIG (reference sequence). The CDR3 has 17 residues. CDR3: CAWSGGHSASGNYGYTF. The CDR3 coding sequence is TGTGCCTGGAGTGGAGGACACAGCGCTTCTGGTAACTATGGCTACACCTTC.

This chain uses TRBV5-1 with TRBJ1-6; D unclear. V lost 3 bases, J lost 6 bases, and 7 bases lay in between. The CDR3 consists of 13 residues. Germline loops: CDR1 SGHRS, CDR2 YFSETQ. This CDR3 reads CASSWVPNSPLHF. The CDR3 nucleotides are TGCGCCAGCAGCTGGGTCCCTAATTCACCCCTCCACTTT.

The genes are TRBV3-1 (or the pseudogene TRBV3-2) and TRBJ1-4; 7 positions agree with TRBD1. V gave up 0 bases and J gave up 3 bases; unmatched junction bases: 7. CDR1 and CDR2 from the germline V gene are LGHDT and YNNKEL (reference sequence). This CDR3 contains 17 residues. The CDR3 is CASSQDQGVRANEKLFF. DNA of the CDR3: TGTGCCAGCAGCCAAGATCAGGGGGTGAGAGCTAATGAAAAACTGTTTTTT.

V usage is TRBV5-4 and J usage is TRBJ1-1; weak D call: TRBD1 (5 bases). CDR3 length: 14 residues. Per the germline V gene, CDR1 is SGHNT and CDR2 is YYREEE (reference sequence). Trimming cost V 6 bases and J 4 bases, with 16 bases left between them. CDR3 nucleotide sequence: TGTGCCAGCATGGTTCCGGGAAGGGGCACTGAAGCTTTCTTT. It encodes CASMVPGRGTEAFF.